Each of the 7 T cell receptor beta chains below was sequenced from the same sample in a study of shared clonotypes between healthy human individuals. The naive CD8 population came from CD45RO-negative cells selected for CCR7, without terminally differentiated effector memory CD45RA+ cells. The method was immunoSEQ multiplex PCR; TCRdb's version includes in-frame clones alone and lacks a portion of them. The sample records about 2.1 million clones, 85% to 95% being singletons. Sequenced sample: naive CD8+ T cells from PBMCs. The receptors come from a man aged 18-30 years in good health. Some clones in this sample may be carry-over from other donors' samples.

V usage is TRBV11-2 and J usage is TRBJ1-2; D is undetermined. CDR1 SGHAT and CDR2 FQNNGV come from the germline V gene. There are 13 residues in the CDR3. V gave up 5 bases and J gave up 3 bases, with 10 bases separating them. CDR3 region: CASSTLGDYGYTF. The CDR3 nucleotides read TGTGCCAGCAGCACCCTAGGCGACTATGGCTACACCTTC.

The rearrangement joins TRBV30 to TRBJ2-2, with TRBD1 matching 9 bases. The V segment lost 1 base and the J segment 6 bases; nucleotides outside the gene matches: 3. Germline V gene data show CDR1 as GTSNPN and CDR2 as SVGIG (reference sequence). The CDR3 has 14 residues. The CDR3 region has the DNA TGTGCCTGGAGTGACAGGGGGCATCCCGGGGAGCTGTTTTTT. The encoded protein is CAWSDRGHPGELFF.

About this clone: One end of the junction varies from germline; a read error may be responsible. V and J are TRBV7-8 and TRBJ2-5; 7 bases fit TRBD1. CDR3 size: 12 residues. Germline assignment: CDR1 SGHVS and CDR2 FQNEAQ. CDR3: CASSETRQGQDF. The DNA for the CDR3 is TGTGCCAGCAGCGAAACGAGACAGGGTCAGGACTTC. The variable domain in full, with the rest retrieved from reference TRBV7-8 and TRBJ2-5, is GAGVSQSPRYKVAKRGQDVALRCDPISGHVSLFWYQQALGQGPEFLTYFQNEAQLDKSGLPSDRFFAERPEGSVSTLKIQRTQQEDSAVYLCASSETRQGQDFGPGTRLLVL.

This CDR3 reads CASSVAAGQGKSGELFF. The CDR3 DNA follows: TGTGCCAGCAGCGTAGCTGCGGGACAGGGAAAGTCCGGGGAGCTGTTTTTT. The rearrangement joins TRBV9 to TRBJ2-2; TRBD1 matches at 9 bases. The CDR3 loop spans 17 amino acids. Germline-derived CDR1 and CDR2 are SGDLS and YYNGEE. The junction had 9 bases not matched to a gene; V was cut back by 0 bases and J by 6 bases.

The chain employs TRBV28 and TRBJ2-1, with D possibly being TRBD2 (6 bases). The CDR3 spans 17 residues. The V end lost 5 bases, the J end lost 4 bases, and 21 bases lay between the germline ends. Germline V gene lookup returns CDR1 MDHEN and CDR2 SYDVKM. Here the CDR3 reads CASSTEISGPTYNEQFF. The CDR3 DNA sequence: TGTGCCAGCAGTACCGAAATTAGCGGCCCAACATACAATGAGCAGTTCTTC.

The CDR3 protein is CASSVSGESYNEQFF. The CDR3 nucleotides read TGTGCCAGCAGTGTAAGCGGAGAATCCTACAATGAGCAGTTCTTC. V usage is TRBV6-5 and J usage is TRBJ2-1, with D perhaps TRBD2 (5 bases). Germline CDR1 and CDR2: MNHEY and SVGAGI. The CDR3 covers 15 residues. Trimming shortened V by 5 bases and J by 1 base, and 12 bases separated the two germline ends.

The CDR3 coding sequence is TGTGCCAGCAGTCCAAGGACTGATCCAATCCGAAATTACAATGAGCAGTTCTTC. The encoded protein is CASSPRTDPIRNYNEQFF. The chain uses TRBV27 and TRBJ2-1, with D possibly matching TRBD2 (5 bases). Trimming removed 5 bases from V and 4 bases from J, with 24 bases in between. The CDR3 has 18 residues. Germline V gene data show CDR1 as MNHEY and CDR2 as SMNVEV (reference sequence).